Below, one T cell receptor (beta chain) is given with its context. The antigen remains unidentified. The germline gives CDR1 DFQATT, CDR2 SNEGSKA (reference sequence). The CDR3 covers 15 residues. TCRdb derives one entry per CDR3 protein from the 5' RACE reads, leaving out DNA. In all, the sample yields 450,000 to 600,000 distinct CDR3 sequences. These data come from a study of T cells expressing NK-cell markers. Study findings and constraints: In several donors, dominant clonotypes made up roughly 25-60.1% of CD3+CD56-NKG2C+ cells.

This TCR derives from a man aged 18 to 35 in good health. Sequencing used blood T cells: a sorted CD56 or NKG2C T cell subset, CD4+ or CD8+ T cells, or bulk PBMC T cells (not recorded which). The rearrangement joins TRBV20-1 to TRBJ2-1. The CDR3 sequence is CSARDRLASYNEQFF.